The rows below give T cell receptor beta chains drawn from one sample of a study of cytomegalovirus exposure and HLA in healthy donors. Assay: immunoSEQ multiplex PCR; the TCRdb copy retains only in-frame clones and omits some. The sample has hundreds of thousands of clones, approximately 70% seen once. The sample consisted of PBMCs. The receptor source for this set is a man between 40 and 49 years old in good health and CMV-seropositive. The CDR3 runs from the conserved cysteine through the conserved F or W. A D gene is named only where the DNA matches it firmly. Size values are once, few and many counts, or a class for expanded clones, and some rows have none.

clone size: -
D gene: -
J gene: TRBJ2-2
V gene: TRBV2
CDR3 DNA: TGTGCCAGCAGGGCGGACAGTGAGACCGGGGAGCTGTTTTTT
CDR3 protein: CASRADSETGELFF

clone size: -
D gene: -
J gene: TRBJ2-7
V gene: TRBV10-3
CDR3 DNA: TGTGCCATCAGTGAGTCGGACAGGAGGGGCGAGCAGTACTTC
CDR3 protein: CAISESDRRGEQYF

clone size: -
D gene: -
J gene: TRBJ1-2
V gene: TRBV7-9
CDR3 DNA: TGTGCCAGCAGCTTACTCAGGGAGGACTATGGCTACACCTTC
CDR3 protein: CASSLLREDYGYTF

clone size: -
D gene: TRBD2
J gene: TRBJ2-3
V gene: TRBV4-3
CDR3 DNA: TGCGCCAGCAGCCCGGGACTAGCGGGGGGGATGGCAGATACGCAGTATTTT
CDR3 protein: CASSPGLAGGMADTQYF

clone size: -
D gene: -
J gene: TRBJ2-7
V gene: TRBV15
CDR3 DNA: TGTGCCACCAGCAGAGGAGGAGGGGTCGTGGAGCAGTACTTC
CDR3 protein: CATSRGGGVVEQYF

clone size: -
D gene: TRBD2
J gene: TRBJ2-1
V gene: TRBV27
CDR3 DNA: TGTGCCAGGACTATCAGGAGACTAGCGAGCTCCTACAATGAGCAGTTCTTC
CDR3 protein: CARTIRRLASSYNEQFF

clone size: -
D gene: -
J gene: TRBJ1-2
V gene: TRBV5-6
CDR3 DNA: TGTGCCAGCAGCTTGGGGAACAGGGTACGTGGCTACACCTTC
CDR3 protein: CASSLGNRVRGYTF

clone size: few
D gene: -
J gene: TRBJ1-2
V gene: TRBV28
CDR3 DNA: TGTGCCAGCAGTTTATCGGGGGGCGGGGGTGGCTACACCTTC
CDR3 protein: CASSLSGGGGGYTF

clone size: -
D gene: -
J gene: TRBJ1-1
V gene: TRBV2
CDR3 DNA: TGTGCCAGCAGTCGGGGGACTGAAGCTTTCTTT
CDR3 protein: CASSRGTEAFF

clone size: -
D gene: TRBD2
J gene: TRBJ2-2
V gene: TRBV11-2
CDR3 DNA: TGTGCCAGCAGCTCCATACTAGCGGGGGGATCCGGGGAGCTGTTTTTT
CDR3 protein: CASSSILAGGSGELFF

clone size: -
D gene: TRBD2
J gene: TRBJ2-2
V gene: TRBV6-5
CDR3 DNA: TGTGCCAGCAGCTCGGTACTGGATCCGGGACGGGAGGCGTTTTTT
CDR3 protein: CASSSVLDPGREAFF

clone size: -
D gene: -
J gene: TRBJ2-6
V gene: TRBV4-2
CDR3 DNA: TGTGCCAGCAGGCTAATCCTTAGCTCTGGGGCCAACGTCCTGACTTTC
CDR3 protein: CASRLILSSGANVLTF

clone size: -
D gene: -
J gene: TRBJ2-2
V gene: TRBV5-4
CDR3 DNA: TGTGCCAGCAGCTTGGAAGGGAGGGGGGACACCGGGGAGCTGTTTTTT
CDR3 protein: CASSLEGRGDTGELFF

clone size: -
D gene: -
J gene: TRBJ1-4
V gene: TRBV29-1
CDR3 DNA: TGCAGCGGGCGGGAAGGCCCTAATGAAAAACTGTTTTTT
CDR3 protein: CSGREGPNEKLFF

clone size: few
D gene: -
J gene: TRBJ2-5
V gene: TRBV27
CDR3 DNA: TGTGCCAGCAGCCGACTAGGATCAGAGACCCAGTACTTC
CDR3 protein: CASSRLGSETQYF

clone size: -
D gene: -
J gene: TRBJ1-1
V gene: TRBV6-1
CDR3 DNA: TGTGCCAGCAGTGTTCAGGGAAGGACTGAAGCTTTCTTT
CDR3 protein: CASSVQGRTEAFF

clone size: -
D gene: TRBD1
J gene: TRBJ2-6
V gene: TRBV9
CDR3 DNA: TGTGCCAGCAGCATAAGACAGGGGTATACTGGGGCCAACGTCCTGACTTTC
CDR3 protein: CASSIRQGYTGANVLTF

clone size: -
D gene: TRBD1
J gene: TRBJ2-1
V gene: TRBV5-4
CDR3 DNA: TGTGCCAGCAGCTCGACAGGGTTTGATTGGAATGAGCAGTTCTTC
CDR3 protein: CASSSTGFDWNEQFF

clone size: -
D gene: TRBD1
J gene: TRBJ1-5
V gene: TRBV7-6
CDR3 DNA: TGTGCCAGCAGCTCGAAGCCCTCACAGGGGGCAGGGTTTCAGCCCCAGCATTTT
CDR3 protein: CASSSKPSQGAGFQPQHF

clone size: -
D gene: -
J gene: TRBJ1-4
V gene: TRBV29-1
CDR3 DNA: TGCAGCGTTGTGGCAGGGGATTATAATGAAAAACTGTTTTTT
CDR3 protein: CSVVAGDYNEKLFF

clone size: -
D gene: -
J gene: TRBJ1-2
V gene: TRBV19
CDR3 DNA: TGTGCCAGTAGCGATGTCGTGGGGGGATTAGTAGATGGCTACACCTTC
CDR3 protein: CASSDVVGGLVDGYTF

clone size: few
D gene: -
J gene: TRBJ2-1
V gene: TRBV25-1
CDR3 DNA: TGTGCCAGCGCGAAGGGGTTTTCCTACAATGAGCAGTTCTTC
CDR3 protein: CASAKGFSYNEQFF

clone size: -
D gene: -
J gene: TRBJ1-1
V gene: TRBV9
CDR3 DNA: TGTGCCAGCAGCACCGAGGGTGGCACTGAAGCTTTCTTT
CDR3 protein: CASSTEGGTEAFF

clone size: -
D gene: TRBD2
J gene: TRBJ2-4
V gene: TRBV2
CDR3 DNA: TGTGCCAGTCTTAGCGGGGGGGGAAAAAACATTCAGTACTTC
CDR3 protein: CASLSGGGKNIQYF

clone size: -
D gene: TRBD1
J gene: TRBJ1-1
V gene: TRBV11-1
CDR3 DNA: TGTGCCAGCAGCTTGGACAGGTACACTGAAGCTTTCTTT
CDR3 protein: CASSLDRYTEAFF

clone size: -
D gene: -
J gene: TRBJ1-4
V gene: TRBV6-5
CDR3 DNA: TGTGCCAGCGGGTTATCGGGGACAACTAATGAAAAACTGTTTTTT
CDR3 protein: CASGLSGTTNEKLFF

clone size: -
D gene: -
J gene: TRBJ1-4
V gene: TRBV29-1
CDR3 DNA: TGCAGCGTTGGGTACGCAGGGACTAATGAAGAACTGTCTTTT
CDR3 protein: CSVGYAGTNEELSF

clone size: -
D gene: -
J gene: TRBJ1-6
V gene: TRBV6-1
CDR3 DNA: TGTGCCAGCAGTGATGCCCGGGCGGGTAATTCACCCCTCCACTTT
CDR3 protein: CASSDARAGNSPLHF

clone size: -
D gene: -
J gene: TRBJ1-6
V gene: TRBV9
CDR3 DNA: TGTGCCAGCAGCGTAGAAGCGGTCAGCTCCTATAATTCACCCCTCCACTTT
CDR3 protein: CASSVEAVSSYNSPLHF

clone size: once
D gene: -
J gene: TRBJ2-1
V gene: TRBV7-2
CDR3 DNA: TGTGCCAGCAGTTATACCCCGAGCTCCTACAATGAGCAGTTCTTC
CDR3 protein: CASSYTPSSYNEQFF